The text below deals with one T cell receptor (beta chain). Trimming took off 2 bases at V and 4 bases at J, with 6 bases between the two ends. The germline V gene encodes CDR1 MRHNA and CDR2 SNTAGT. The CDR3 contains 13 residues. Assay: immunoSEQ multiplex PCR; the TCRdb copy retains only in-frame clones and omits some. The data contain some 70,000 clones, around 91% of them singletons. This sample was included in a study of blood T cell repertoires in COVID-19. V gene TRBV6-4 combines with J gene TRBJ2-1; no clear D gene. Sequenced input: peripheral blood. This clonotype was sampled from a man in his fifties with COVID-19, enrolled during active disease. In nucleotides, the CDR3 is TGTGCCAGCAGTGACGGGCCGTACAATGAGCAGTTCTTC. As protein: CASSDGPYNEQFF.